This TCR beta chain originates from a study of T cells in Graves' hyperthyroidism and ophthalmopathy. Authors of the study amplified TCR beta CDR3 regions from RNA transcripts. The primer set for the first-round RT-PCR of the TCR CDR3 was HTBI. TCRdb itself ran the multiplex PCR reads through MiXCR, one entry per CDR3 protein. The sample yields some 720,000 distinct CDR3 sequences, 16% seen once. This CDR3 has 13 amino acids. The germline V gene has CDR1 MDHEN and CDR2 SYDVKM. V shed 6 bases and J shed 2 bases, with 8 bases lying between them. Whole-study findings and limits: Before onset, by a median of approximately 6.8 months, the model predicted ophthalmopathy. Ophthalmopathy stood apart from stable hyperthyroidism in a 13 V-J model. Clonotypes that were expanded in thyroid above 0.001 mostly appeared in blood too.

This clonotype was counted ten times or more. Its antigen is undetermined. PBMCs were derived from under 13 ml fresh peripheral blood. This TCR was sampled from a man aged 18 to 29 with Graves' hyperthyroidism. Sequences were obtained from blood. The gene calls are TRBV28 and TRBJ2-1; D uncertain. CDR3 nucleotides: TGTGCCAGCAGGTTAAATCCCTACAATGAGCAGTTCTTC. It encodes CASRLNPYNEQFF. The entire variable domain, with the rest obtained from reference TRBV28 and TRBJ2-1, is as follows: DVKVTQSSRYLVKRTGEKVFLECVQDMDHENMFWYRQDPGLGLRLIYFSYDVKMKEKGDIPEGYSVSREKKERFSLILESASTNQTSMYLCASRLNPYNEQFFGPGTRLTVL.